This T cell receptor beta chain is from a study of blood T cell repertoires in COVID-19. About the study: COVID-19 samples from acute and convalescent phases originated in the United States, Italy and Spain. Sources were T cells, B-cell-depleted T cells, or PBMCs; the material itself was cDNA or gDNA.

As processed by the authors: Reference gene primers were amplified, and this amplification served to estimate nucleated cell counts. Sequencing used immunoSEQ multiplex PCR; TCRdb keeps in-frame clones, though not all of them. From that table come the V and J calls and clone size; the DNA was used to work out D and trimming. Among 100,000 or so clones listed, around 90% were seen once. V gave up 4 bases and J gave up 5 bases; unmatched junction bases: 8. This CDR3 contains 15 residues. The germline gives CDR1 MDHEN, CDR2 SYDVKM. The TCR comes from a man aged 50 to 59 with acute or convalescent COVID-19. The chain recombines TRBV28 with TRBJ1-2; 9 nucleotides align to TRBD1. The specimen sequenced was peripheral blood. In DNA form, the CDR3 reads TGTGCCAGCAGTTCGGGGACAGGGAATGTTTATGGCTACACCTTC. This translates into CASSSGTGNVYGYTF.